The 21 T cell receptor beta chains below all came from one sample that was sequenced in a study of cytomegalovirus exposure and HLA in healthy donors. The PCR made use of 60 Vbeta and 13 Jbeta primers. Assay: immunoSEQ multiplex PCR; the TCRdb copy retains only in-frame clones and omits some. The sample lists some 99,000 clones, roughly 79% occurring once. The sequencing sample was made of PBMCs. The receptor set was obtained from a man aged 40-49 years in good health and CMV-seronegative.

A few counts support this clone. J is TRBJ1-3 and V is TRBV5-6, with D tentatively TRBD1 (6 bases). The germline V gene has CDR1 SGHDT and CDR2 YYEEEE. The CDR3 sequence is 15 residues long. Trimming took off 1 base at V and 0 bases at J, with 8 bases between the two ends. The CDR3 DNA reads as TGTGCCAGCAGCTTGACAGGGCGCTCTGGAAACACCATATATTTT. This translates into CASSLTGRSGNTIYF.

CDR3 DNA sequence: TGTGCCAGCAGCTTTGACAGGGGGAACACTGAAGCTTTCTTT. Residues: CASSFDRGNTEAFF. The chain links TRBV13 to TRBJ1-1; 8 bases line up with TRBD1. The J segment lost 1 base and the V segment lost 3 bases, leaving 1 base of the junction unmatched. The CDR3 has 14 amino acids. In germline, CDR1 is PRHDT, CDR2 FYEKMQ (reference sequence).

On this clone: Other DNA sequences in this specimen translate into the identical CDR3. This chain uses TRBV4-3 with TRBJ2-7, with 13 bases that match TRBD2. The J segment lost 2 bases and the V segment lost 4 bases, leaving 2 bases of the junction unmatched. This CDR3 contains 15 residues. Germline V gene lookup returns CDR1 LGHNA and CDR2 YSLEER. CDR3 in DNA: TGCGCCAGCAGCCGACTAGCGGGAGGAACCTACGAGCAGTACTTC. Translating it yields CASSRLAGGTYEQYF.

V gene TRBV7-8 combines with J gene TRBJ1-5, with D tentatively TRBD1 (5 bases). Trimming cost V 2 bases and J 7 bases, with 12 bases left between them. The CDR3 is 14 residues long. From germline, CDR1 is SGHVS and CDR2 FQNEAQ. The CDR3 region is CASSLMGGRQPQHF. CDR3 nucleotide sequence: TGTGCCAGCAGCTTAATGGGGGGGAGGCAGCCCCAGCATTTT.

Written as DNA, the CDR3 is TGTGCCAGCAGTTTCTTCGACAGGGGCGCACATCAGCCCCAGCATTTT. Amino acids: CASSFFDRGAHQPQHF. The chain is built from TRBV28 and TRBJ1-5; 8 positions match TRBD1. The J segment lost 5 bases and the V segment lost 3 bases, leaving 9 bases of the junction unmatched. Germline loops: CDR1 MDHEN, CDR2 SYDVKM. This CDR3 is 16 amino acids long.

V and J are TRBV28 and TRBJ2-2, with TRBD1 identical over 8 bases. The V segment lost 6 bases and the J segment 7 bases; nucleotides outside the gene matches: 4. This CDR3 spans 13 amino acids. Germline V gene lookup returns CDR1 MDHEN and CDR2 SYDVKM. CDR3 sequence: CASSWTGYGELFF. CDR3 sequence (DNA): TGTGCCAGCAGCTGGACAGGGTACGGGGAGCTGTTTTTT.

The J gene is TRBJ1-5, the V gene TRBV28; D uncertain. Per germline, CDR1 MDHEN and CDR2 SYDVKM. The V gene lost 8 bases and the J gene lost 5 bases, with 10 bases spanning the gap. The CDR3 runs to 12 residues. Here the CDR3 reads CASRRGDQPQHF. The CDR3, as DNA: TGTGCCAGCCGTCGGGGAGATCAGCCCCAGCATTTT.

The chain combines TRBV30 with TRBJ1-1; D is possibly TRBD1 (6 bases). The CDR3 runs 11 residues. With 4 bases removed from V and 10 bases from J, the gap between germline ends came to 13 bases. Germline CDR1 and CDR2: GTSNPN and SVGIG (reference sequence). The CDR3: CAWTDSAGAFF. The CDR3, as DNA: TGTGCCTGGACGGACAGTGCGGGAGCTTTCTTT.

The CDR3 DNA reads TGTGCCAGCAGCCACGGGACTAGTAGCACAGATACGCAGTATTTT. This translates into CASSHGTSSTDTQYF. The chain couples TRBV11-3 to TRBJ2-3, with 8 bases lining up with TRBD2. This CDR3 spans 15 amino acids. Per the germline V gene, CDR1 is SGHNT and CDR2 is YENEEA. V lost 5 bases to trimming and J lost 0 bases; unmatched junction nucleotides: 4.

The chain's CDR3 is CASSFSNGNTEAFF. CDR3 sequence (DNA): TGTGCCAGCAGTTTTAGCAACGGGAACACTGAAGCTTTCTTT. The chain is built from TRBV27 and TRBJ1-1; no clear D gene. V lost 3 bases and J lost 1, with 9 bases in between. CDR1 is MNHEY, CDR2 SMNVEV, per germline (reference sequence). This CDR3 region has 14 residues.

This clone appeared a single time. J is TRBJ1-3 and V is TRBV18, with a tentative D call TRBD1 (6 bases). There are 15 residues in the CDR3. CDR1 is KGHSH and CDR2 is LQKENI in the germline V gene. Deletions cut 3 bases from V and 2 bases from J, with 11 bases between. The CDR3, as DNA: TGTGCCAGCTCACCGGCGACAGGTACTGGAAACACCATATATTTT. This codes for CASSPATGTGNTIYF.

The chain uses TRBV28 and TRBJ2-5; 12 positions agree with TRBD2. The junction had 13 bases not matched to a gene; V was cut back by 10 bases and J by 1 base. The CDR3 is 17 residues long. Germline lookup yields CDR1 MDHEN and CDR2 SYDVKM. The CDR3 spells CATQGLAGLSGQETQYF. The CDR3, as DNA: TGTGCCACCCAAGGACTAGCGGGATTGTCTGGCCAAGAGACCCAGTACTTC.

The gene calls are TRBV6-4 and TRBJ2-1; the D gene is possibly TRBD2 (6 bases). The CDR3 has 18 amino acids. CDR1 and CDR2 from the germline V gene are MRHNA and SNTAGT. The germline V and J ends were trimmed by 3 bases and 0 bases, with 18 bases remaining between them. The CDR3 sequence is CASSEDWGDASSYNEQFF. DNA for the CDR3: TGTGCCAGCAGTGAGGATTGGGGGGATGCGAGCTCCTACAATGAGCAGTTCTTC.

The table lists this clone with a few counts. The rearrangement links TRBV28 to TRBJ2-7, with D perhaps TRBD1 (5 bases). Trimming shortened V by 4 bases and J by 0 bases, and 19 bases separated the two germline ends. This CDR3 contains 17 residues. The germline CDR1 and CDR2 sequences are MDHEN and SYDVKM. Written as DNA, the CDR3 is TGTGCCAGCAGTTCAAGCCCCTCTGGACAAAGCTCCTACGAGCAGTACTTC. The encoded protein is CASSSSPSGQSSYEQYF.

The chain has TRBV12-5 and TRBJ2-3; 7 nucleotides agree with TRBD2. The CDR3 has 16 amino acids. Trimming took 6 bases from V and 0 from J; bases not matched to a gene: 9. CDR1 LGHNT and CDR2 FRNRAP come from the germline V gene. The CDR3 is CASGSGTSTSTDTQYF. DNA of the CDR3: TGTGCTAGTGGGAGCGGGACTTCAACTAGCACAGATACGCAGTATTTT.

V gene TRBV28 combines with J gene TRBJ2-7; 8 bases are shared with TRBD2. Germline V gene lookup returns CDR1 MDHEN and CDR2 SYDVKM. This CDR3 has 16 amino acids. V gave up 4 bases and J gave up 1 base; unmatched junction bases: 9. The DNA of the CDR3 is TGTGCCAGCAGTTCCCTTAGACTAGCGATATCCTACGAGCAGTACTTC. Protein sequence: CASSSLRLAISYEQYF.

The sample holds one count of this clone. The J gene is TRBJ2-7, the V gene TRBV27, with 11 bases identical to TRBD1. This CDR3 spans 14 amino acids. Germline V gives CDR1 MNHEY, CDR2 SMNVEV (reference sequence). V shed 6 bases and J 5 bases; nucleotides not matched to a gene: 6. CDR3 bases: TGTGCCAGCAGGGATTGGACAGGGGGCGACGAGCAGTACTTC. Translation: CASRDWTGGDEQYF.

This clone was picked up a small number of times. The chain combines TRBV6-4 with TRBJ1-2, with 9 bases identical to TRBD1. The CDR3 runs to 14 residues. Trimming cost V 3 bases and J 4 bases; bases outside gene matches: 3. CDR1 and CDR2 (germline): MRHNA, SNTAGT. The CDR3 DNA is TGTGCCAGCAGTGAAGCGACAGGGGGCTATGGCTACACCTTC. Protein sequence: CASSEATGGYGYTF.

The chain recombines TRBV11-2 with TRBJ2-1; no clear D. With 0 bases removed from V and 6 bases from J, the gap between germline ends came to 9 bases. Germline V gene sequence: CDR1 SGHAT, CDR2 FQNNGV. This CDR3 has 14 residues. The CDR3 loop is CASSLEAVSNEQFF. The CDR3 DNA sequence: TGTGCCAGCAGCTTAGAGGCCGTCTCCAATGAGCAGTTCTTC.

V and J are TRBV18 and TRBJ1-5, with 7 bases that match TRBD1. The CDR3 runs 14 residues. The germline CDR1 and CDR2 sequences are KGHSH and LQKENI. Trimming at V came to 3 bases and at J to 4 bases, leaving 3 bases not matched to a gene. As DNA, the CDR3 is TGTGCCAGCTCACCGCCACAGGGGAATCAGCCCCAGCATTTT. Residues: CASSPPQGNQPQHF. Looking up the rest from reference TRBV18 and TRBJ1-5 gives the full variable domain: NAGVMQNPRHLVRRRGQEARLRCSPMKGHSHVYWYRQLPEEGLKFMVYLQKENIIDESGMPKERFSAEFPKEGPSILRIQQVVRGDSAAYFCASSPPQGNQPQHFGDGTRLSIL.

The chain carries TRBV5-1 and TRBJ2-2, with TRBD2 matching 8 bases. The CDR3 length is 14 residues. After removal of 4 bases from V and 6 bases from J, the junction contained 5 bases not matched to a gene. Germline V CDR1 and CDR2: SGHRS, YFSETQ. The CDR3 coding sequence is TGCGCCAGCAGCCGGGACGGGGGGGCCGGGGAGCTGTTTTTT. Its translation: CASSRDGGAGELFF.